Listed below are T cell receptor beta chains from one sample, sequenced in a study of blood T cell repertoires in COVID-19. The protocol was immunoSEQ multiplex PCR, while the TCRdb copy is restricted to in-frame clones and leaves out a portion. Altogether some 400,000 clones are present, over 85% being singletons, with the ten largest covering around 1.7%. The source material was PBMCs or T cells enriched from blood (not recorded which). These TCRs come from a woman in her 30s who had recovered from COVID-19. CDR3s include the opening cysteine and the closing phenylalanine or tryptophan. A D gene is named only where the DNA matches it firmly. Clone size appears in some rows only: once, few, many, or a class for an expanded clone.

D	size	V	CDR3
TRBD1	.	TRBV7-3	CASSLKRGRGQSDTQYF
.	.	TRBV19	CASSIKIVGASLQFF
TRBD1	.	TRBV3-1/TRBV3-2	CASSQEWTGANYGYTF
.	.	TRBV24-1	CATSRAGADTQYF
.	few	TRBV30	CAWGRYRVTGELFF
TRBD2	.	TRBV28	CASSLVVGGLLAKNIQYF
.	.	TRBV7-9	CASSLGRDINEKLFF
.	.	TRBV7-8	CASSLERSYEQYF
.	.	TRBV30	CAWGLQMNTEAFF
TRBD1	few	TRBV5-6	CASSRVAGTGNNSPLHF
.	few	TRBV6-2/TRBV6-3	CASSAGKDNSPLHF
.	.	TRBV28	CASSPRGGALPYEQYF
TRBD1	.	TRBV2	CASSVLGTGSSPLHF
.	.	TRBV2	CARLYNSPLHF
TRBD2	.	TRBV5-1	CASSFGLAVLGANEQFF
TRBD1	.	TRBV14	CASSRFRTGAAEAFF
.	few	TRBV25-1	CASSVEGYEQYF
.	.	TRBV6-5	CASSYGQGQYNEKLFF
TRBD1	.	TRBV9	CASSVTQGAGYNEQFF
.	.	TRBV7-3	CASSLYPSGDTQYF
.	.	TRBV11-2	CASSSGSLAGYTF
TRBD1	.	TRBV7-2	CASSADRGYGYTF
TRBD1	.	TRBV5-1	CASSLATGGASTDTQYF
TRBD2	.	TRBV6-6	CASSKLAGGLETQYF
TRBD1	.	TRBV5-1	CASSLAGTGSPMNTEAFF
TRBD2	.	TRBV12-5	CASGLVLWAGGGSDTQYF
TRBD2	.	TRBV7-6	CASKKTSGRLAETQYF
TRBD1	.	TRBV7-6	CASSLGLPGQGAWNEQFF
.	.	TRBV5-6	CASSFRGGNQPQHF
.	.	TRBV7-3	CASSLTGGSNEKLFF
.	.	TRBV19	CASSYEGQPYNEQFF
.	.	TRBV5-6	CASSLSGGGGTNTEAFF
.	.	TRBV6-5	CASSYGGTAYYGYTF
.	once	TRBV18	CASSPTESNQPQHF
.	few	TRBV5-1	CASSISQGNNEKLFF
.	.	TRBV29-1	CSVGLAVQETQYF
.	.	TRBV30	CAWGTGRTEAFF
.	.	TRBV5-1	CASSLWGQPRYGYTF
.	once	TRBV5-1	CASSLGQVLGNTIYF
TRBD2	.	TRBV5-6	CASSLLTSGGVYNEQFF
.	.	TRBV9	CASSVTGSSYEQYF
.	.	TRBV5-1	CASSPINGEKLFF
TRBD1	once	TRBV5-1	CASSRAQGMETQYF
TRBD2	few	TRBV30	CASGLASYNEQFF
.	.	TRBV7-9	CASSKEAGDGQPQHF
.	.	TRBV7-6	CASSATGLNTEAFF
.	.	TRBV5-8	CASSLPGFGYGYTF
.	.	TRBV7-2	CASSLVGRGASSYEQYF